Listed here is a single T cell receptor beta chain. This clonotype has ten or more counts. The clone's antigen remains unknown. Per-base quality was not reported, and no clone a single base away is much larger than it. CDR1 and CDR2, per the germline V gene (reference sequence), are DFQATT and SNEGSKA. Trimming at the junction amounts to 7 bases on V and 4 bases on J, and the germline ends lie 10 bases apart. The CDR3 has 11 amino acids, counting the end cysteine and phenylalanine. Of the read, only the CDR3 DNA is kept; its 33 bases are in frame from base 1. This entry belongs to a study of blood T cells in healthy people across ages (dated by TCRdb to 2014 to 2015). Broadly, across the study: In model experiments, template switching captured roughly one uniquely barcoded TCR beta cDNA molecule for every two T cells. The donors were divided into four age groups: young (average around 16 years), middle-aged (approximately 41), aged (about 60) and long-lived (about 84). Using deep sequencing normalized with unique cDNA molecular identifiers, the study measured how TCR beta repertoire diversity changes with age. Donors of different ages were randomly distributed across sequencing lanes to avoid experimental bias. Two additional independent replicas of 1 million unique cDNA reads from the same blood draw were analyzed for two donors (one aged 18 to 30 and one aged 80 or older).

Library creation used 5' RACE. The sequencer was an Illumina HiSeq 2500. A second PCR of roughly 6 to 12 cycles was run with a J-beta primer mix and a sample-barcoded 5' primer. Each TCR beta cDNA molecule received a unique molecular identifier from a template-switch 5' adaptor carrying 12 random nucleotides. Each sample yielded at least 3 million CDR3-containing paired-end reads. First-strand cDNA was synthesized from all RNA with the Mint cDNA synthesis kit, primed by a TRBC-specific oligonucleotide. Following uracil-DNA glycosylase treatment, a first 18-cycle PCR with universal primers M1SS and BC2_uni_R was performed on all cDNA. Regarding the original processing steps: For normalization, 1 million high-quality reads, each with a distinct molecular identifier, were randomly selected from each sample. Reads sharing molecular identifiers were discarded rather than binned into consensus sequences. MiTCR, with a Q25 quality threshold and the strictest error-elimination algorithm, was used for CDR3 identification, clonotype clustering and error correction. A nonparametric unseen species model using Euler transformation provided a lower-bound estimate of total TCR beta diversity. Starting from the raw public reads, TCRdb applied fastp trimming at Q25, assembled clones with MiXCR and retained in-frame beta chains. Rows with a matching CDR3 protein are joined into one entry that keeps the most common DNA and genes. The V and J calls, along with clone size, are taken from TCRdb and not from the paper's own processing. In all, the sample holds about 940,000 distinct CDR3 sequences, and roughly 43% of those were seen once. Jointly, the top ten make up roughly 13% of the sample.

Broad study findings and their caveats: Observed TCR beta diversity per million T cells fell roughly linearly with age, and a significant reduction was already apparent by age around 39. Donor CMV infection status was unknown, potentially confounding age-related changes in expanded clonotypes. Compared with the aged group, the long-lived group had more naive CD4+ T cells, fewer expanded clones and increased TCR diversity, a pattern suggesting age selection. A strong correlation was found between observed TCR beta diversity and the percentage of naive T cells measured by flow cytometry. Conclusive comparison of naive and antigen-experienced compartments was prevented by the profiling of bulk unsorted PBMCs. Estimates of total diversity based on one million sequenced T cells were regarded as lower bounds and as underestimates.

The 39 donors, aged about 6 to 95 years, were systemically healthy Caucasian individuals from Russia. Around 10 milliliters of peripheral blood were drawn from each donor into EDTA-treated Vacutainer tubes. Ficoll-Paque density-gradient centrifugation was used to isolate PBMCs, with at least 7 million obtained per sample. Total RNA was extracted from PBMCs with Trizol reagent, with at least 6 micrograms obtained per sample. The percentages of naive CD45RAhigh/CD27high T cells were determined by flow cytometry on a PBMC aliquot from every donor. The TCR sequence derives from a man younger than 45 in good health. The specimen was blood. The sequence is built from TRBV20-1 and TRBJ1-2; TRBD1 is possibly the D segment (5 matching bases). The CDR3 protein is CSGDGGYGYTF. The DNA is TGCAGTGGCGACGGGGGCTATGGCTACACCTTC.